These T cell receptor beta chains were read from a single sample in a study of T cell responses to AZD1222 COVID-19 vaccine. Libraries were prepared by immunoSEQ multiplex PCR; TCRdb keeps only in-frame clonotypes and omits some of them. The table lists 90,000 to 120,000 clones, around 90% of them singletons. Sequenced material: peripheral blood, taken on day 0 of AZD1222 vaccination. Every receptor here comes from an adult in good health. Each CDR3 is given with its conserved first and last residue. The order of the fields is J gene, V gene, CDR3 protein.

TRBJ1-2 | TRBV11-2 | CASSLGPGQGNYGYTF
TRBJ1-5 | TRBV6-5 | CASSRQGRQPQHF
TRBJ1-4 | TRBV23-1 | CASRPSSRATNEKLFF
TRBJ1-2 | TRBV9 | CASSVSGRRALGYTF
TRBJ1-2 | TRBV30 | CAWITGPNYGYTF
TRBJ2-2 | TRBV25-1 | CASVKRPTGNLSGELFF
TRBJ1-2 | TRBV5-6 | CASSHWTRTLRGYTF
TRBJ1-2 | TRBV3-1/TRBV3-2 | CASSPTLTGNYGYTF
TRBJ2-3 | TRBV27 | CASSPPSGLANTDTQYF
TRBJ1-4 | TRBV7-6 | CASSPREGTNEKLFF
TRBJ2-1 | TRBV13 | CASTRGSYNEQFF
TRBJ2-5 | TRBV5-4 | CASSQQGAVETQYF
TRBJ1-2 | TRBV2 | CASRGDRGYGYTF
TRBJ1-1 | TRBV27 | CASSWDRRNTEAFF
TRBJ2-4 | TRBV6-5 | CASSPRFTGENIQYF
TRBJ2-3 | TRBV7-2 | CASSLGRALWDTQYF
TRBJ2-7 | TRBV27 | CAGQGSYEQYF
TRBJ2-1 | TRBV5-6 | CASSFPGGIEFF
TRBJ1-1 | TRBV6-2/TRBV6-3 | CASSDRGYNTEAFF
TRBJ1-2 | TRBV10-3 | CAISESWRAGANYGYTF
TRBJ2-3 | TRBV27 | CASSFGFIAGGITDTQYF
TRBJ2-7 | TRBV11-2 | CASSPAYEQYF
TRBJ2-7 | TRBV25-1 | CASSQTGSYEQYF
TRBJ2-7 | TRBV20-1 | CSASSSLSYEQYF
TRBJ2-2 | TRBV11-1 | CASSLKGGTGELFF
TRBJ2-1 | TRBV3-1/TRBV3-2 | CASSRRIFGGVTYNEQFF
TRBJ2-1 | TRBV7-3 | CASSLTPSPSGTDNEQFF
TRBJ2-5 | TRBV3-1/TRBV3-2 | CASSPPLPFRTQYF
TRBJ1-2 | TRBV4-3 | CASSQDWGRRSIYGYTF
TRBJ2-7 | TRBV9 | CASSVGGSPYEQYF
TRBJ2-5 | TRBV9 | CASSGSGTGGGETQYF
TRBJ2-2 | TRBV27 | CASLTQVGERTGELFF
TRBJ2-2 | TRBV6-4 | CASSPGLTNTGELFF
TRBJ2-6 | TRBV7-3 | CASGGTGANVLTF
TRBJ1-3 | TRBV11-2 | CASSQGRALYF
TRBJ2-7 | TRBV11-2 | CASSLSIAYEQYF
TRBJ1-1 | TRBV6-1 | CASSDLGLNTEAFF
TRBJ1-5 | TRBV3-1/TRBV3-2 | CASSYSNQPQHF
TRBJ2-2 | TRBV9 | CASTEREGLTGELFF
TRBJ1-1 | TRBV9 | CASSATTGSEAFF
TRBJ2-5 | TRBV9 | CASSVRNRVGETQYF
TRBJ2-1 | TRBV4-2 | CASSPRTSRISYNEQFF
TRBJ2-3 | TRBV4-2 | CASSQVPSTDTQYF
TRBJ1-5 | TRBV11-2 | CASSHHQGIGDSNQPQHF
TRBJ2-1 | TRBV7-9 | CASSATGGFYNEQFF
TRBJ2-5 | TRBV7-9 | CASSSTSLETQYF
TRBJ1-1 | TRBV4-1 | CASSQEPGRDTEAFF
TRBJ2-2 | TRBV30 | CAWSEGTHTGELFF
TRBJ1-2 | TRBV12-3/TRBV12-4 | CASSLAGYGYTF
TRBJ2-2 | TRBV10-3 | CAISDTQAATNTGELFF
TRBJ2-7 | TRBV5-4 | CASSLPAGQTYEQYF
TRBJ1-1 | TRBV7-3 | CASSLIPGAEAFF